Presented here are 24 T cell receptor beta chains from one specimen sequenced in a study of CD8 T cell repertoires and HIV-1 epitope variants. What these receptors recognize is not known. Method: immunoSEQ multiplex PCR; TCRdb's copy keeps in-frame clones and lacks some. Of over 4,000 clones listed, less than 75% are singletons. The sample comprised cultured CD8+ T cells derived from PBMCs. The receptor set was obtained from a male donor with HIV.

This clone has a single count. This chain uses TRBV5-1 with TRBJ2-2; the D gene is possibly TRBD1 (5 bases). The V end was cut by 5 bases, the J end by 0 bases, with 8 bases between. There are 14 residues in the CDR3. CDR1 and CDR2 from the germline V gene are SGHRS and YFSETQ. CDR3 nucleotide sequence: TGCGCCAGCAGTAACAGGACGAACACCGGGGAGCTGTTTTTT. It codes for CASSNRTNTGELFF.

The chain combines TRBV2 with TRBJ1-6; a weak D match, TRBD1 (6 bases). Per the germline V gene, CDR1 is SNHLY and CDR2 is FYNNEI. The CDR3 is made up of 14 amino acids. The V end lost 7 bases, the J end lost 7 bases, and 14 bases lay between the germline ends. Here the CDR3 reads CASTQQGGNSPLHF. The CDR3 bases are TGTGCCAGCACTCAACAGGGAGGAAATTCACCCCTCCACTTT. Based on the CDR3 plus reference TRBV2 and TRBJ1-6, the full variable domain is EPEVTQTPSHQVTQMGQEVILRCVPISNHLYFYWYRQILGQKVEFLVSFYNNEISEKSEIFDDQFSVERPDGSNFTLKIRSTKLEDSAMYFCASTQQGGNSPLHFGNGTRLTVT.

The chain is built from TRBV2 and TRBJ2-7, with D tentatively TRBD2 (5 bases). The CDR3 runs to 15 residues. From germline, CDR1 is SNHLY and CDR2 FYNNEI. Trimming left V 8 bases short and J 1 base short, with 18 bases between. The CDR3 DNA reads as TGTGCCAGCGACGAGACGGGTAGCGATTCCTACGAGCAGTACTTC. Translation: CASDETGSDSYEQYF.

A few counts support this clone. V is TRBV19 and J is TRBJ2-7; perhaps D is TRBD1 or TRBD2 (5 bases each). Per germline, CDR1 LNHDA and CDR2 SQIVND (reference sequence). This CDR3 is 13 amino acids long. The V and J ends lost 3 bases and 7 bases respectively, with 13 bases between them. This CDR3 reads CASSIYSWGEQYF. CDR3 bases: TGTGCCAGTAGTATCTATAGTTGGGGGGAGCAGTACTTC.

The chain employs TRBV6-4 and TRBJ1-2, with D tentatively TRBD1 (6 bases). Germline V CDR1 and CDR2: MRHNA, SNTAGT. This CDR3 region has 15 residues. The germline V and J ends were trimmed by 4 bases and 4 bases, with 16 bases remaining between them. The CDR3 coding sequence is TGTGCCAGCAGTGTCGAGCCGGGACAAAGCTATGGCTACACCTTC. This codes for CASSVEPGQSYGYTF.

On this clone itself: Germline and junction disagree at one end, which may indicate a read error. The chain uses TRBV5-1 and TRBJ1-2; D is uncertain. The germline CDR1 and CDR2 sequences are SGHRS and YFSETQ. The CDR3 is 16 amino acids. The CDR3 DNA follows: TGTGCCAGCAGCCCTTGGCCGGTAGAATTGGACTATGGCTACACCTTC. Its translation: CASSPWPVELDYGYTF.

The genes are TRBV11-2 and TRBJ2-5, with 8 bases aligning to TRBD2. Germline trimming cut 6 bases from V and 5 bases from J; bases unmatched to any gene: 8. The CDR3 runs to 14 residues. Germline assignment: CDR1 SGHAT and CDR2 FQNNGV. CDR3 in amino acids: CASRPAGAGETQYF. The CDR3 DNA reads TGTGCCAGCAGGCCAGCGGGGGCCGGGGAGACCCAGTACTTC.

This clone was observed a few times. This rearrangement joins TRBV4-1 to TRBJ2-7; D unresolved. With 3 bases removed from V and 7 bases from J, the gap between germline ends came to 13 bases. The CDR3 has 13 amino acids. Germline V gives CDR1 MGHRA, CDR2 YSYEKL. CDR3 in amino acids: CASSQTPLDEQYF. The CDR3 coding sequence is TGCGCCAGCAGCCAGACACCTCTTGATGAGCAGTACTTC.

To note about this clone: No conserved phenylalanine or tryptophan is present at the end of the CDR3, so a read error is the likely explanation. The chain couples TRBV6-6 to TRBJ2-7; the D gene is possibly TRBD2 (5 bases). The CDR3 sequence is 13 residues long. Trimming removed 8 bases from V and 0 bases from J, with 11 bases in between. CDR1 and CDR2 from the germline V gene are MNHNY and SVGAGI (reference sequence). CDR3 sequence: CASEGSSSYEQYL. The DNA for the CDR3 is TGTGCCAGCGAGGGAAGCAGCTCCTACGAGCAGTACCTC.

The chain is built from TRBV6-5 and TRBJ2-5; D possibly uses TRBD1 or TRBD2 (6 bases each). The germline V gene has CDR1 MNHEY and CDR2 SVGAGI. The CDR3 contains 14 residues. Trimming pared 6 bases from V and 5 bases from J, leaving 16 bases between. This chain's CDR3 is CASRTGGGRETQYF. CDR3 nucleotide sequence: TGTGCCAGCAGAACCGGGGGCGGGCGGGAGACCCAGTACTTC.

The chain joins TRBV2 to TRBJ1-5; D remains ambiguous. V was clipped by 7 bases and J by 5 bases, with 18 bases between them. The V gene's germline CDR1 is SNHLY and CDR2 FYNNEI. The CDR3 is 15 residues long. The CDR3 is CASKVPELYDQPQHF. The CDR3 DNA sequence: TGTGCCAGCAAGGTTCCCGAGCTTTACGATCAGCCCCAGCATTTT.

This rearrangement joins TRBV7-9 to TRBJ2-4, with 10 bases matching TRBD1. The V gene's germline CDR1 is SEHNR and CDR2 FQNEAQ (reference sequence). The length of the CDR3 is 14 residues. The junction had 5 bases not matched to a gene; V was cut back by 4 bases and J by 8 bases. The CDR3 loop reads CASSSDRGWHIQYF. For the CDR3, the DNA is TGTGCCAGCAGCTCGGACAGGGGGTGGCACATTCAGTACTTC. Drawing the rest from reference TRBV7-9 and TRBJ2-4, the complete variable domain is DTGVSQNPRHKITKRGQNVTFRCDPISEHNRLYWYRQTLGQGPEFLTYFQNEAQLEKSRLLSDRFSAERPKGSFSTLEIQRTEQGDSAMYLCASSSDRGWHIQYFGAGTRLSVL.

The chain combines TRBV5-8 with TRBJ2-7; no clear D gene. The CDR3 is 13 residues long. V shed 5 bases and J shed 0 bases, with 9 bases lying between them. CDR1 and CDR2 (germline): SGHTS, YDEGEE. The DNA of the CDR3 is TGTGCCAGCAGTCCGACCGTCTCCTACGAGCAGTACTTC. This sequence encodes CASSPTVSYEQYF.

This clone turned up a few times. The genes are TRBV7-8 and TRBJ2-7; TRBD2 aligns across 11 bases. Germline values: CDR1 SGHVS, CDR2 FQNEAQ. The CDR3 is 14 residues long. V trimming: 7 bases; J trimming: 3 bases; junction bases outside the gene matches: 5. The chain's CDR3 is CASTVLAGDYEQYF. CDR3 bases: TGTGCCAGCACCGTACTAGCGGGAGACTACGAGCAGTACTTC.

In nucleotides, the CDR3 is TGTGCCAGCAGGGGGAGACAGAAGAACACCGGGGAGCTGTTTTTT. Its translation: CASRGRQKNTGELFF. The chain uses TRBV6-6 and TRBJ2-2, with D perhaps matching TRBD1 or TRBD2 (5 bases each). Per germline, CDR1 MNHNY and CDR2 SVGAGI (reference sequence). The V end lost 6 bases, the J end lost 1 base, and 12 bases lay between the germline ends. This CDR3 is 15 amino acids long.

The rearrangement links TRBV19 to TRBJ2-3, with a tentative D call TRBD2 (6 bases). V was pared by 6 bases and J by 3 bases, with 19 bases between. The CDR3 loop spans 16 amino acids. CDR1 is LNHDA, CDR2 SQIVND, per germline (reference sequence). The CDR3 DNA sequence: TGTGCCAGTAGCCCTCCCGGGGGAATAAGAACAGATACGCAGTATTTT. This sequence encodes CASSPPGGIRTDTQYF.

The chain carries TRBV27 and TRBJ2-1; 15 bases line up with TRBD2. The J segment lost 9 bases and the V segment lost 3 bases, leaving 6 bases of the junction unmatched. Germline CDR1 and CDR2: MNHEY and SMNVEV (reference sequence). The CDR3 spans 16 residues. The DNA of the CDR3 is TGTGCCAGCAGTTTTGGACTAGCGGGAGGGCCAGGTGAGCAGTTCTTC. This encodes CASSFGLAGGPGEQFF.

V usage is TRBV6-1 and J usage is TRBJ2-7; perhaps D is TRBD1 or TRBD2 (6 bases each). This CDR3 has 15 amino acids. The germline CDR1 and CDR2 sequences are MNHNS and SASEGT. Trimming took off 1 base at V and 7 bases at J, with 17 bases between the two ends. This CDR3 is CASSEDGGGMWEQYF. The CDR3 DNA is TGTGCCAGCAGTGAAGATGGAGGGGGGATGTGGGAGCAGTACTTC.

The chain is built from TRBV4-3 and TRBJ2-1; 8 positions match TRBD2. CDR3 length: 15 amino acids. The germline V gene has CDR1 LGHNA and CDR2 YSLEER. Unmatched junction bases numbered 5, after V lost 4 bases and J lost 3 bases. The chain's CDR3 is CASSPNSGDYNEQFF. CDR3 nucleotides: TGCGCCAGCAGCCCCAATAGCGGGGACTACAATGAGCAGTTCTTC.

This sequence joins TRBV18 and TRBJ2-5, with a possible D match to TRBD2 (5 bases). V shed 2 bases and J shed 1 base, with 8 bases lying between them. Germline V gives CDR1 KGHSH, CDR2 LQKENI. The CDR3 has 14 amino acids. This CDR3 reads CASSPGLSQETQYF. The CDR3 region has the DNA TGTGCCAGCTCACCAGGACTTTCCCAAGAGACCCAGTACTTC.

V gene TRBV6-1 combines with J gene TRBJ2-1; D call uncertain. CDR3 length: 12 residues. Germline V lookup: CDR1 MNHNS, CDR2 SASEGT. Deletions cut 3 bases from V and 9 bases from J, with 9 bases between. The CDR3 sequence is CASSDFPAEQFF. CDR3 sequence (DNA): TGTGCCAGCAGTGACTTCCCCGCTGAGCAGTTCTTC.

The V and J genes are TRBV28 and TRBJ2-7; 15 nucleotides match TRBD2. The CDR3 is 21 residues long. V trimming: 3 bases; J trimming: 0 bases; junction bases outside the gene matches: 15. Germline CDR1 reads MDHEN; CDR2 reads SYDVKM. The CDR3 spells CASSLWNSGTSGRTSSYEQYF. The DNA for the CDR3 is TGTGCCAGCAGTTTGTGGAACTCTGGGACTAGCGGGAGGACGAGCTCCTACGAGCAGTACTTC.

This clone has more than one count but fewer than ten. The chain is built from TRBV5-4 and TRBJ1-2, with D maybe TRBD1 (5 bases). The CDR3 covers 12 residues. V gave up 8 bases and J gave up 6 bases, with 14 bases separating them. Germline lookup yields CDR1 SGHNT and CDR2 YYREEE (reference sequence). CDR3 nucleotides: TGTGCCAGTAGGGGTATCTCGGATGGCTACACCTTC. It yields the protein CASRGISDGYTF. The whole variable domain, filled in from reference TRBV5-4 and TRBJ1-2, reads ETGVTQSPTHLIKTRGQQVTLRCSSQSGHNTVSWYQQALGQGPQFIFQYYREEENGRGNFPPRFSGLQFPNYSSELNVNALELDDSALYLCASRGISDGYTFGSGTRLTVV.

The genes are TRBV4-1 and TRBJ2-1; 15 bases are a match to TRBD2. There are 17 residues in the CDR3. V lost 0 bases to trimming and J lost 10 bases; unmatched junction nucleotides: 7. Germline V lookup: CDR1 MGHRA, CDR2 YSYEKL. For the CDR3, the DNA is TGCGCCAGCAGCCAAGAGGGACTAGCGGGGGGCCCGCGGGAGCAGTTCTTC. Its translation is CASSQEGLAGGPREQFF.